The source of this T cell receptor (beta chain) is a study of low-dose radiotherapy and immunotherapy resistance in tumors. Across the whole study: Participants in Cohort 1 were administered 0.5 Gy per fraction at 2-week intervals, to a cumulative dose of 6.5 Gy. Intravenous administration to patients comprised nivolumab at 240 mg every two weeks and ipilimumab at 1 mg/kg every six weeks. On a schedule of every two weeks, intravenous cyclophosphamide at a dose of 200 mg/m2 was delivered one day before each radiation and immunotherapy administration.

This clonotype was seen ten or more times. Trimming at V came to 5 bases and at J to 5 bases, leaving 9 bases not matched to a gene. The CDR3 sequence is 15 residues long. CDR1 SGHVS and CDR2 FNYEAQ come from the germline V gene. TRAV- and TRBV-specific primers were used for first-strand cDNA, which covered alpha and beta chains. TCR amplification used 20 PCR cycles, a constant-region primer and a V-primer adapter. A single record per CDR3 protein comes from TCRdb applying MiXCR to the reads. The sample has some 100,000 distinct CDR3 sequences, roughly 20% seen once; the top ten hold approximately 4%. The time point denotes: after trial treatment. Treatment of the sample: LDRT plus nivolumab, ipilimumab, low-dose cyclophosphamide and aspirin (RACIN trial). Nivolumab, ipilimumab, aspirin, low-dose cyclophosphamide and low-dose radiotherapy were all administered to the donors.

The chain carries TRBV7-6 and TRBJ1-5, with 7 bases that match TRBD1. This clonotype was sampled from a male donor with prostate cancer. The source was PBMCs, collected after low-dose radiotherapy plus immunotherapy. The CDR3 DNA follows: TGTGCCAGCAGCCCGCGACAGGGAATGGATCAGCCCCAGCATTTT. Its protein product is CASSPRQGMDQPQHF. Full variable domain (remainder filled in from reference TRBV7-6 and TRBJ1-5): GAGVSQSPRYKVTKRGQDVALRCDPISGHVSLYWYRQALGQGPEFLTYFNYEAQQDKSGLPNDRFSAERPEGSISTLTIQRTEQRDSAMYRCASSPRQGMDQPQHFGDGTRLSIL.